This T cell receptor (beta chain) was obtained from a study of T cell responses to AZD1222 COVID-19 vaccine. Method: immunoSEQ multiplex PCR; TCRdb's copy keeps in-frame clones and lacks some. The table shows fewer than 100,000 clones, with approximately 88% occurring only once. The receptor was derived from an adult who received the AZD1222 COVID-19 vaccine. This sample comprised peripheral blood, obtained 28 days after the second AZD1222 dose.

CDR3 sequence (DNA): TGTGCCAGCAGAATCGAGGAGGGGAGTTCACCCCTCCACTTT. Translation: CASRIEEGSSPLHF. The chain recombines TRBV6-4 with TRBJ1-6; a weak D match, TRBD1 (5 bases). This CDR3 is 14 amino acids long. Germline loops: CDR1 MRHNA, CDR2 SNTAGT. The V end was cut by 6 bases, the J end by 9 bases, with 15 bases between.